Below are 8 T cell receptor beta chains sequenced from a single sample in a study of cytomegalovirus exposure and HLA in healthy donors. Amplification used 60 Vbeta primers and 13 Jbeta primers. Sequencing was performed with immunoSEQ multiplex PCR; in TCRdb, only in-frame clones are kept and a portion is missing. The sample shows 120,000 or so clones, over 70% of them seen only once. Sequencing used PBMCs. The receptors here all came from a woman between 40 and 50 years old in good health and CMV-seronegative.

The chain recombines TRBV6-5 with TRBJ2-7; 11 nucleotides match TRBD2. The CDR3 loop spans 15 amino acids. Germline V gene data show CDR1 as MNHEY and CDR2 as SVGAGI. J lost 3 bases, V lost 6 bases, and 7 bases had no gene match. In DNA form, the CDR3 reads TGTGCCAGCAGCCTTAGCGGGAGGGCCGGCTACGAGCAGTACTTC. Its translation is CASSLSGRAGYEQYF.

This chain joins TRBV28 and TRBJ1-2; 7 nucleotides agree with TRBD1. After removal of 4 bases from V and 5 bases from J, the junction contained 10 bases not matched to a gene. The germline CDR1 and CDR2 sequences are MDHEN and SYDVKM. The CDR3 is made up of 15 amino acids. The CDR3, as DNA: TGTGCCAGCAGTTCCCCTTCGGCAGGGGGATATGGCTACACCTTC. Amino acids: CASSSPSAGGYGYTF.

Here the CDR3 DNA reads TGTGCCATCAGTGAAAGGACAGCCTCGGGCCAGTACTTC. It translates to CAISERTASGQYF. This rearrangement joins TRBV10-3 to TRBJ2-5; D is possibly TRBD1 (6 bases). V was shortened by 3 bases and J by 10 bases, with 15 bases between the two germline ends. This CDR3 spans 13 amino acids. CDR1 is ENHRY and CDR2 is SYGVKD in the germline V gene.

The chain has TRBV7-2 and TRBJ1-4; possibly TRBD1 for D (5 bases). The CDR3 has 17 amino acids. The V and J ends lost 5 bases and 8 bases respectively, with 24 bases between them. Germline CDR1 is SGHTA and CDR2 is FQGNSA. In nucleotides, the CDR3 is TGTGCCAGCAGCCCCTTCTCTCACCAGTCAGGGTCAGAAAAACTGTTTTTT. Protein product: CASSPFSHQSGSEKLFF.

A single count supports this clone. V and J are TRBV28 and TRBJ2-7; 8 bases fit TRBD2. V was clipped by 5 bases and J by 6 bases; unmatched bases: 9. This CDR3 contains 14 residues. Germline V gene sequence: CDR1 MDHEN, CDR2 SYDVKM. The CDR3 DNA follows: TGTGCCAGCAGTCTAGCGGGCCCGGCAGGCGAGCAGTACTTC. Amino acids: CASSLAGPAGEQYF.

The CDR3, as DNA: TGTGCCAGCAGCTTAACCGGACAGGGCCATGGCTACACCTTC. Protein: CASSLTGQGHGYTF. This chain joins TRBV7-2 and TRBJ1-2; TRBD1 matches 8 bases. The CDR3 length is 14 residues. Germline V gives CDR1 SGHTA, CDR2 FQGNSA. The J segment lost 6 bases and the V segment lost 2 bases, leaving 5 bases of the junction unmatched.

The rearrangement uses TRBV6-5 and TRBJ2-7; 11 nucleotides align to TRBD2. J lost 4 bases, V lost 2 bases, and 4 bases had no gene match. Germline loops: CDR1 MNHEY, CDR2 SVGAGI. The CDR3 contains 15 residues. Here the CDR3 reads CASSYGTSGSYEQYF. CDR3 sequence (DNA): TGTGCCAGCAGTTACGGGACTAGCGGCAGTTACGAGCAGTACTTC.

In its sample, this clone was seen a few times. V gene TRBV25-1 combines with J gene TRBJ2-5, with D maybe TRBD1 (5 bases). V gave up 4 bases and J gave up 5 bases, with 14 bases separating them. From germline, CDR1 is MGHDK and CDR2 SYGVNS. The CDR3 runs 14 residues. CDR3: CASSVQGNGETQYF. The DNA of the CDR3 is TGTGCCAGCAGTGTTCAGGGTAACGGGGAGACCCAGTACTTC.